Here is one TCR beta chain with its context. Using unique molecular identifiers, the investigators prepared the TCRbeta library. MiXCR, run by TCRdb on the PCR reads, gives a single entry per CDR3 protein. Among around 960,000 distinct CDR3 sequences, under 30% were seen once, and the ten largest hold about 28%. This CDR3 comprises 13 residues. Trimming stripped 0 bases from V and 4 bases from J, with 6 bases between. This sample is part of a study of T-cell reconstitution after alpha-beta-depleted transplantation in children. The receptor was derived from a boy less than two years old who had a stem cell transplant for SCID, so the T cells may come from the graft donor. The specimen comprised PBMCs, mostly from graft donor cells, sampled 360 days after TCRalphabeta/CD19-depleted stem cell transplant. The chain has TRBV12-3 or TRBV12-4 and TRBJ1-1; D may be TRBD1 (6 bases). Here the CDR3 DNA reads TGTGCCAGCAGTTTAGCGGACAGCACTGAAGCTTTCTTT. This codes for CASSLADSTEAFF.